Listed below are T cell receptor beta chains from one sample, sequenced in a study of blood T cell repertoires in COVID-19. Using immunoSEQ multiplex PCR, the repertoire was profiled, and TCRdb retains in-frame clones only, with some absent. In the table there are 30,000 to 35,000 clones, around 90% of which are singletons. Input material: peripheral blood. These receptors were collected from a woman aged 70-85 years with active COVID-19. Both conserved end residues are part of each CDR3. The D gene is left open where the match is weak. Rows may omit the clone size; those that give it use once, few, many or a size class.

J | V | length | size | D | DNA | CDR3
TRBJ1-5 | TRBV6-2/TRBV6-3 | 15 | once | TRBD1 | TGTGCCAGCAGTGGGGGGACAGGGGGGATTCAGCCCCAGCATTTT | CASSGGTGGIQPQHF
TRBJ2-2 | TRBV6-2/TRBV6-3 | 21 | NA | NA | TGTGCCAGCAGTTACAAGAGATTGGGCTTTGGGGGCTCCCGGGCCACCGGGGAGCTGTTTTTT | CASSYKRLGFGGSRATGELFF
TRBJ2-1 | TRBV11-2 | 15 | NA | NA | TGTGCCAGCAGCTTAGTGATGGGGCGAGAAAATGAGCAGTTCTTC | CASSLVMGRENEQFF
TRBJ2-5 | TRBV7-3 | 16 | NA | TRBD2 | TGTGCCAGCAGCTCCCCGGGACTACCGAATGAGGAGACCCAGTACTTC | CASSSPGLPNEETQYF
TRBJ2-4 | TRBV28 | 14 | NA | NA | TGTGCCAGCAGTTTACGGCCGGACAGAAACATTCAGTACTTC | CASSLRPDRNIQYF
TRBJ2-5 | TRBV7-9 | 15 | NA | TRBD1 | TGTGCCAGCAGCCTTCGACAGGGGGGCAAAGAGACCCAGTACTTC | CASSLRQGGKETQYF
TRBJ2-3 | TRBV28 | 16 | NA | TRBD2 | TGTGCCAGCCGAGACGCTAGCGGGGGGACCACAGATACGCAGTATTTT | CASRDASGGTTDTQYF
TRBJ2-5 | TRBV11-2 | 16 | NA | TRBD1 | TGTGCCAGCAGCCTTATGACAGGGCAGGGTAAGGAGACCCAGTACTTC | CASSLMTGQGKETQYF
TRBJ1-4 | TRBV10-2 | 13 | NA | TRBD1 | TGCGCCAGCACGACAGGGTGGTATGAAAAACTGTTTTTT | CASTTGWYEKLFF
TRBJ2-7 | TRBV7-2 | 15 | NA | TRBD2 | TGTGCCAGCAGCTTAGGAAGTGGCGGGGGCTACGAGCAGTACTTC | CASSLGSGGGYEQYF
TRBJ2-1 | TRBV30 | 11 | NA | NA | TGTGCCTGGAGTGCCCGGGAAGCACAGTTCTTC | CAWSAREAQFF
TRBJ2-1 | TRBV7-3 | 14 | NA | NA | TGTGCCAGCAGCTCCCCGGACAAATACAATGAGCAGTTCTTC | CASSSPDKYNEQFF
TRBJ1-1 | TRBV2 | 14 | once | TRBD1 | TGTGCCAGCACCAGGACAGGGACGAACACTGAAGCTTTCTTT | CASTRTGTNTEAFF
TRBJ2-3 | TRBV7-2 | 17 | NA | TRBD2 | TGTGCCAGCAGCTTAGTAGCGGGGGGTACTAGCACAGATACGCAGTATTTT | CASSLVAGGTSTDTQYF
TRBJ2-3 | TRBV5-1 | 15 | NA | NA | TGCGCCAGCAGCCCAGGTGTGGGACTCACAGATACGCAGTATTTT | CASSPGVGLTDTQYF
TRBJ1-5 | TRBV2 | 13 | NA | NA | TGTGCCAGCAGCGATCGCGAGCTACAGCCCCAGCATTTT | CASSDRELQPQHF
TRBJ1-4 | TRBV2 | 13 | NA | TRBD1 | TGTGCCAGCAGGGACAGGGTTAGTGAAAAACTGTTTTTT | CASRDRVSEKLFF
TRBJ2-7 | TRBV20-1 | 12 | once | NA | TGCAGTGCTAGTAACAGAGACTACGAGCAGTACTTC | CSASNRDYEQYF
TRBJ1-5 | TRBV7-9 | 15 | NA | TRBD1 | TGTGCCAGCAGCACGACAGGGGAGAGCAATCAGCCCCAGCATTTT | CASSTTGESNQPQHF
TRBJ2-3 | TRBV5-1 | 15 | NA | TRBD2 | TGCGCCAGCAGCAAACTAGCGGGGGCCACAGATACGCAGTATTTT | CASSKLAGATDTQYF
TRBJ2-5 | TRBV25-1 | 13 | NA | TRBD1 | TGTGCCAGCAGTCATACAGGGGAAGAGACCCAGTACTTC | CASSHTGEETQYF
TRBJ2-2 | TRBV7-2 | 14 | NA | NA | TGTGCCAGCAGCTTAGCAGGGGGGGCCGGGGAGCTGTTTTTT | CASSLAGGAGELFF
TRBJ1-1 | TRBV2 | 16 | NA | TRBD1 | TGTGCCAGCAGTGAAGGGCGGGACAGGCTCAACACTGAAGCTTTCTTT | CASSEGRDRLNTEAFF
TRBJ1-5 | TRBV27 | 13 | few | NA | TGTGCCAGCAGTTTGAGGGCTAATCAGCCCCAGCATTTT | CASSLRANQPQHF
TRBJ2-2 | TRBV24-1 | 16 | once | TRBD1 | TGTGCCACCAGTGATTGGGACAGCATGAACACCGGGGAGCTGTTTTTT | CATSDWDSMNTGELFF
TRBJ2-2 | TRBV18 | 15 | NA | NA | TGTGCCAGCTCAACGGACACTCTGAACACCGGGGAGCTGTTTTTT | CASSTDTLNTGELFF
TRBJ2-7 | TRBV11-3 | 15 | NA | NA | TGTGCCAGCAGCCAAGTTGGGACAAGTCCCTACGAGCAGTACTTC | CASSQVGTSPYEQYF
TRBJ2-7 | TRBV28 | 14 | NA | TRBD1 | TGTGCCAGCAGTACCATGACAGGGGACTACGAGCAGTACTTC | CASSTMTGDYEQYF
TRBJ1-1 | TRBV5-1 | 13 | NA | NA | TGCGCCAGCAGTGGAGCTATGAACACTGAAGCTTTCTTT | CASSGAMNTEAFF
TRBJ2-1 | TRBV6-1 | 16 | once | NA | TGTGCCAGCAGTGAGATGGGGGGGGCTGGCCACAATGAGCAGTTCTTC | CASSEMGGAGHNEQFF
TRBJ2-3 | TRBV27 | 15 | NA | NA | TGTGCCAGCAGTGCAGCGGTTTCTAGCACAGATACGCAGTATTTT | CASSAAVSSTDTQYF
TRBJ2-1 | TRBV5-1 | 16 | NA | TRBD1 | TGCGCCAGCAGCTTGCGCGGGACAGGGACGTACAATGAGCAGTTCTTC | CASSLRGTGTYNEQFF
TRBJ2-7 | TRBV30 | 13 | NA | TRBD1 | TGTGCCTGGAAACCGGGACAGTCCTACGAGCAGTACTTC | CAWKPGQSYEQYF
TRBJ1-1 | TRBV19 | 13 | NA | NA | TGTGCCAGTAGTCCGGACTTAAACACTGAAGCTTTCTTT | CASSPDLNTEAFF
TRBJ1-3 | TRBV10-3 | 16 | NA | TRBD1 | TGTGCCATCAGATTGACAGGGGGCATTTCTGGAAACACCATATATTTT | CAIRLTGGISGNTIYF
TRBJ2-7 | TRBV12-3/TRBV12-4 | 12 | NA | NA | TGTGCCAGCAGTACGTATAGCTACGAGCAGTACTTC | CASSTYSYEQYF
TRBJ1-5 | TRBV19 | 15 | NA | NA | TGTGCCAGTAGTACGCGACGGCGGGATGGTCAGCCCCAGCATTTT | CASSTRRRDGQPQHF
TRBJ2-3 | TRBV6-6 | 16 | NA | TRBD2 | TGTGCCAGCAGGGACCTAGCGGGGGGAAGCACAGATACGCAGTATTTT | CASRDLAGGSTDTQYF
TRBJ2-7 | TRBV11-3 | 15 | NA | NA | TGTGCCAGCAGCTTAGATTCCGACTTTGCCTACGAGCAGTACTTC | CASSLDSDFAYEQYF
TRBJ2-1 | TRBV10-1 | 14 | once | TRBD2 | TGCGCCAGCAGTGTTAGCGGGGGGGCGCTTGAGCAGTTCTTC | CASSVSGGALEQFF
TRBJ2-1 | TRBV15 | 16 | NA | TRBD2 | TGTGCCACCAGCAGGCCCGGTAGCGGGAGGGGGAATGAGCAGTTCTTC | CATSRPGSGRGNEQFF
TRBJ2-2 | TRBV28 | 16 | NA | TRBD1 | TGTGCCAGCAGTTTGCTGGGACAGGGTAACACCGGGGAGCTGTTTTTT | CASSLLGQGNTGELFF
TRBJ2-5 | TRBV2 | 14 | NA | TRBD2 | TGTGCCAGCCAATCGCGGGGGGGCCCAGAGACCCAGTACTTC | CASQSRGGPETQYF
TRBJ2-2 | TRBV25-1 | 15 | NA | NA | TGTGCCAGCAGTCCCCACGGGGGGCCCGGCGGGGAGCTGTTTTTT | CASSPHGGPGGELFF
TRBJ2-7 | TRBV6-2/TRBV6-3 | 13 | NA | NA | TGTGCCAGCAGCTCTACTGTTCCCTACGAGCAGTACTTC | CASSSTVPYEQYF
TRBJ1-6 | TRBV27 | 16 | NA | TRBD1 | TGTGCCAGCAGTCCCAGGGGGCGCCCCTATAATTCACCCCTCCACTTT | CASSPRGRPYNSPLHF
TRBJ2-2 | TRBV7-3 | 14 | NA | TRBD2 | TGTGCCAGCAGCTGGGGACTAGCGGCCGGGGAGCTGTTTTTT | CASSWGLAAGELFF